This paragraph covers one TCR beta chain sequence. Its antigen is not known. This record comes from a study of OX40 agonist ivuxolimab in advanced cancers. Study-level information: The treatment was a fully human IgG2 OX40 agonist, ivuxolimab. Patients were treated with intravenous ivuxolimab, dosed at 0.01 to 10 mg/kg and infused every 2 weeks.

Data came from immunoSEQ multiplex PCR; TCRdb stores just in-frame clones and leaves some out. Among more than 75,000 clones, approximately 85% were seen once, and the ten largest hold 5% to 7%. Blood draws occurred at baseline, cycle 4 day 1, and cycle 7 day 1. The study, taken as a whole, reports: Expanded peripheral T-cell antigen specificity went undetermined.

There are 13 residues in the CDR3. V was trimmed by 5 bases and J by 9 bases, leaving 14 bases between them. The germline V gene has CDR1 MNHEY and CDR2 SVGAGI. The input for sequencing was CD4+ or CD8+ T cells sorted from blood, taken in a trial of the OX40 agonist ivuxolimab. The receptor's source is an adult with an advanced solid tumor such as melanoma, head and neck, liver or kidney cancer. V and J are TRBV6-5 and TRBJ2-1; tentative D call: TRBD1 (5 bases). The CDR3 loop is CASSPIGVGEQFF. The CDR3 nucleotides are TGTGCCAGCAGTCCAATAGGGGTCGGTGAGCAGTTCTTC.